This TCR beta chain was obtained from a study of TIL therapy for anti-PD-1-resistant metastatic lung cancer. Study-wide background: Half of patients were current or former smokers. By whole-exome sequencing, median non-synonymous tumor mutation burden was roughly 1.6 mutations per megabase.

Of note for this clone: Its antigen is unknown.

The immunoSEQ assay was v3. Libraries were prepared by immunoSEQ multiplex PCR; TCRdb keeps only in-frame clonotypes and omits some of them. The sample records over 25,000 clones, about two thirds being singletons. Time point defined: pre-treatment sample, taken before nivolumab and TIL therapy. Pleural nodules or supraclavicular lymph nodes made up most of the excised metastases sampled. Tumors were harvested before any PD-1/PD-L1 blockade. Study observations and caveats: TIL cultures after expansion showed higher clonality and lower diversity than baseline tumor (median about 6% vs 30%).

Germline-derived CDR1 and CDR2 are GTSNPN and SVGIG (reference sequence). The CDR3 has 13 residues. The V call is TRBV30, the J call TRBJ2-5, with TRBD2 matching 7 bases. The J call could be wrong; TRBJ2-7 is a better fit for the DNA end. The starting material was tumor tissue, obtained at baseline. This sequence originates from a person aged 25 to 80 with non-small cell lung cancer. The DNA for the CDR3 is TGTGCCTGGGGGCGGGAGCCCCCCTACGAGCAGTACTTC. This translates into CAWGREPPYEQYF.